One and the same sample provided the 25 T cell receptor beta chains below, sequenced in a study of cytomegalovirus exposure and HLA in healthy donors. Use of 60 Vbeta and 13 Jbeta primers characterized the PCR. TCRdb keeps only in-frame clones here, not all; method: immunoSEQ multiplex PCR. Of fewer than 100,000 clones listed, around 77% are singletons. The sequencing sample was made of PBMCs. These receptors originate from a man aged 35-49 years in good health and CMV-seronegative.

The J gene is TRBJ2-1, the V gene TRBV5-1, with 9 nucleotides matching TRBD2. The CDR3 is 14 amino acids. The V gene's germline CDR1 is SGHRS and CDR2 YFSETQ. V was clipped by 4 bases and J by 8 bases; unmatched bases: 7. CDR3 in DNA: TGCGCCAGCAGCACGGAGCTAGCGGGATATGAGCAGTTCTTC. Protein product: CASSTELAGYEQFF.

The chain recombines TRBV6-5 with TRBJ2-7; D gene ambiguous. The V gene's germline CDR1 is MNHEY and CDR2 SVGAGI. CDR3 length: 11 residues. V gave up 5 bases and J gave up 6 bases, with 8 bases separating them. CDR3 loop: CASSTRLEQYF. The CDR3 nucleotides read TGTGCCAGCAGTACGAGGCTCGAGCAGTACTTC.

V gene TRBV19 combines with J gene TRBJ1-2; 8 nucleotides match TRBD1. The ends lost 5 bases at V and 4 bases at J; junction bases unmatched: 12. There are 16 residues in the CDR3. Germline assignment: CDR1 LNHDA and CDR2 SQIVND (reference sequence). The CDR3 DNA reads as TGTGCCAGTAGTGCGCGGGGGCAGGGGGCCGTCTATGGCTACACCTTC. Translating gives CASSARGQGAVYGYTF.

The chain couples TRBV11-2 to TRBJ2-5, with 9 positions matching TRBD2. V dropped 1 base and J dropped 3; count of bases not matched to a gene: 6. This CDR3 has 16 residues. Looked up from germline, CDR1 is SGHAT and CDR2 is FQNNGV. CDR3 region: CASSLGSGGRKETQYF. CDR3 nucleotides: TGTGCCAGCAGCTTAGGAAGCGGGGGGCGAAAAGAGACCCAGTACTTC.

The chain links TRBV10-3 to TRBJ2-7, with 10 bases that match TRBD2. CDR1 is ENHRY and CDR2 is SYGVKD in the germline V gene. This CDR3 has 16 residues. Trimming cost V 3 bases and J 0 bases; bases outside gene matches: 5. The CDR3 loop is CAISDLAGASSYEQYF. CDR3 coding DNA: TGTGCCATCAGTGACCTAGCGGGAGCTAGCTCCTACGAGCAGTACTTC.

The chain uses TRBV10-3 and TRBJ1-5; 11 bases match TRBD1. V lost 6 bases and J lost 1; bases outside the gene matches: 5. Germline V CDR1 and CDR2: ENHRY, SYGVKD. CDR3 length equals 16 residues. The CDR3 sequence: CAISSGTGGSNQPQHF. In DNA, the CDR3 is TGTGCCATCAGCTCCGGGACAGGGGGAAGCAATCAGCCCCAGCATTTT.

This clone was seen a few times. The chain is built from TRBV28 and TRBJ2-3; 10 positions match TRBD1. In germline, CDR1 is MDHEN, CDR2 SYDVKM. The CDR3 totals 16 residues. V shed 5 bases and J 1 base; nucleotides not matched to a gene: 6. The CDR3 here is CASSNSGTGGTDTQYF. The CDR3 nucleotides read TGTGCCAGCAGTAACTCCGGGACAGGGGGCACAGATACGCAGTATTTT.

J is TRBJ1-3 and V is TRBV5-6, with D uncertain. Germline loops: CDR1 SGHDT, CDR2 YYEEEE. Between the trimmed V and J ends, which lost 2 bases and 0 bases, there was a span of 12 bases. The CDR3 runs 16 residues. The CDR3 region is CASSLREGGSGNTIYF. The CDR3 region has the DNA TGTGCCAGCAGCTTAAGGGAGGGAGGCTCTGGAAACACCATATATTTT.

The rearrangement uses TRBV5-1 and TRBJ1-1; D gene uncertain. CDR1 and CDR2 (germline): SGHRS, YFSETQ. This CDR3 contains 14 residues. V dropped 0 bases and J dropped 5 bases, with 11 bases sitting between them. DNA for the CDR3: TGCGCCAGCAGCTTGGTCGGCACGGGAACTGAAGCTTTCTTT. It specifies CASSLVGTGTEAFF. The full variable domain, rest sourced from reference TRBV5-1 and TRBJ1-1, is KAGVTQTPRYLIKTRGQQVTLSCSPISGHRSVSWYQQTPGQGLQFLFEYFSETQRNKGNFPGRFSGRQFSNSRSEMNVSTLELGDSALYLCASSLVGTGTEAFFGQGTRLTVV.

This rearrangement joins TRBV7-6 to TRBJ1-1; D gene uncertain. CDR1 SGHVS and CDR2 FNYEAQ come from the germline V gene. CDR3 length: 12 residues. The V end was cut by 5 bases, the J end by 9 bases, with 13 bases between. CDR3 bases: TGTGCCAGCAGCCGCGAGCCCGAAAAAGCTTTCTTT. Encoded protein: CASSREPEKAFF. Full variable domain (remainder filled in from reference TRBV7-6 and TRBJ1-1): GAGVSQSPRYKVTKRGQDVALRCDPISGHVSLYWYRQALGQGPEFLTYFNYEAQQDKSGLPNDRFSAERPEGSISTLTIQRTEQRDSAMYRCASSREPEKAFFGQGTRLTVV.

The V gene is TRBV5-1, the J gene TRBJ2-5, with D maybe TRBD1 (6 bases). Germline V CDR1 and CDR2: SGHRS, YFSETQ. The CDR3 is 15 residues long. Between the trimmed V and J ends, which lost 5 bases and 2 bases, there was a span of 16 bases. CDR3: CASSVLPGQQETQYF. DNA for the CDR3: TGCGCCAGCAGTGTGTTGCCGGGACAACAAGAGACCCAGTACTTC. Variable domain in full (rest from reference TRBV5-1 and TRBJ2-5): KAGVTQTPRYLIKTRGQQVTLSCSPISGHRSVSWYQQTPGQGLQFLFEYFSETQRNKGNFPGRFSGRQFSNSRSEMNVSTLELGDSALYLCASSVLPGQQETQYFGPGTRLLVL.

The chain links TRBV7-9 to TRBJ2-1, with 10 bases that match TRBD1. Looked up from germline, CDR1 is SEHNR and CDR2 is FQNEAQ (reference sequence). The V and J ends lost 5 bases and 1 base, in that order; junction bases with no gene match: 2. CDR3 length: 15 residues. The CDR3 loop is CASSAGQGSYNEQFF. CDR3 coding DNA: TGTGCCAGCAGCGCGGGACAGGGGTCCTACAATGAGCAGTTCTTC.

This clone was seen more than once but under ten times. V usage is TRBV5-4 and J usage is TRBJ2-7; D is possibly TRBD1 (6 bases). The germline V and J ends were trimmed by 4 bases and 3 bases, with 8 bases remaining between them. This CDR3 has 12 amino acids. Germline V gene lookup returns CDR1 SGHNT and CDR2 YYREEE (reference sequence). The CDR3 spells CASSLTGYEQYF. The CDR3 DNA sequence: TGTGCCAGCAGCCTGACAGGCTACGAGCAGTACTTC.

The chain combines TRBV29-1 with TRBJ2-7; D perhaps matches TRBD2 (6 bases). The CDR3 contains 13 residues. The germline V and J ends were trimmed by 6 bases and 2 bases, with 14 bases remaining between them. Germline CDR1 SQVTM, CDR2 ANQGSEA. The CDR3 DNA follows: TGCAGCGTCCTCCGGGACTTTCCCTACGAGCAGTACTTC. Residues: CSVLRDFPYEQYF.

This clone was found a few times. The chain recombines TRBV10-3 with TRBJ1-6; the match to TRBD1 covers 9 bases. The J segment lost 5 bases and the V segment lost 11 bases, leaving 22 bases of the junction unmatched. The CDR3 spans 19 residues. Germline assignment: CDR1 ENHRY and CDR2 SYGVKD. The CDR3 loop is CAFQSWGQGKCSDNSPLHF. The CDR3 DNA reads TGTGCCTTCCAGTCTTGGGGACAGGGCAAATGTAGTGATAATTCACCCCTCCACTTT.

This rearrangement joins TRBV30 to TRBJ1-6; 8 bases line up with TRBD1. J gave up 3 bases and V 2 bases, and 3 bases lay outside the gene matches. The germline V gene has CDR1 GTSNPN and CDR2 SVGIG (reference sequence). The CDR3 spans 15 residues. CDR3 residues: CAWSSGTGYNSPLHF. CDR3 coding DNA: TGTGCCTGGAGTTCCGGGACAGGCTATAATTCACCCCTCCACTTT.

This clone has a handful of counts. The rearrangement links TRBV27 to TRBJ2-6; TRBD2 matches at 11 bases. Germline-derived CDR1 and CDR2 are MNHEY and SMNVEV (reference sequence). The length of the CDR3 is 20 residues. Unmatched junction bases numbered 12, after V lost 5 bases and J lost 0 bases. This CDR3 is CASSPKGTSGWSSGANVLTF. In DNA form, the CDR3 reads TGTGCCAGCAGTCCAAAGGGGACTAGCGGCTGGAGCTCTGGGGCCAACGTCCTGACTTTC.

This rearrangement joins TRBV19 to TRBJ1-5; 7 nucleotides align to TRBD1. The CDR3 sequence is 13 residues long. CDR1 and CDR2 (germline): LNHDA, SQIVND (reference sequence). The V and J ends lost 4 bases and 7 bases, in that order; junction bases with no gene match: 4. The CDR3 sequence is CASSRDSHQPQHF. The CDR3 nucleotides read TGTGCCAGTAGTAGGGACAGTCACCAGCCCCAGCATTTT.

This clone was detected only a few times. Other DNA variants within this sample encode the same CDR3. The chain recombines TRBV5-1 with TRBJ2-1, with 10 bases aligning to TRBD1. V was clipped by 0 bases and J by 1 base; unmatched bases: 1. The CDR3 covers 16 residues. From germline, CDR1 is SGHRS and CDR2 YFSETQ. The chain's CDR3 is CASSLGDRGSYNEQFF. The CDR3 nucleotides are TGCGCCAGCAGCTTGGGGGACAGGGGTTCCTACAATGAGCAGTTCTTC.

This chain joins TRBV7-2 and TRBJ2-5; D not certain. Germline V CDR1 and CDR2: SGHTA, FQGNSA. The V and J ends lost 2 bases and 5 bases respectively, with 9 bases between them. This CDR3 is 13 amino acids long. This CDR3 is CASSLSVSETQYF. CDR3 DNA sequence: TGTGCCAGCAGCTTATCTGTCTCGGAGACCCAGTACTTC.

The CDR3 DNA is TGTGCCATCAGTGCGCGGACAGGGCGAGAGACCCAGTACTTC. Translated: CAISARTGRETQYF. The chain joins TRBV10-3 to TRBJ2-5; 8 bases match TRBD1. This CDR3 is 14 amino acids long. Germline-derived CDR1 and CDR2 are ENHRY and SYGVKD. V trimming: 4 bases; J trimming: 4 bases; junction bases outside the gene matches: 5.

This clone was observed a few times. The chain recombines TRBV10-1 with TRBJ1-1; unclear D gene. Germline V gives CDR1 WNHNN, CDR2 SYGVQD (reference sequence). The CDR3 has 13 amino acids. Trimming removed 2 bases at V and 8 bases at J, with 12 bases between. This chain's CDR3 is CASSEPSGREAFF. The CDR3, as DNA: TGCGCCAGCAGTGAGCCCTCGGGGAGGGAAGCTTTCTTT.

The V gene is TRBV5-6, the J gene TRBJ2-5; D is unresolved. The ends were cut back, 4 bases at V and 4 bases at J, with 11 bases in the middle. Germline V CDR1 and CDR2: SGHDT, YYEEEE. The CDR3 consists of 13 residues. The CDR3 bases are TGTGCCAGCAGCCCCGCTGCGTCAGAGACCCAGTACTTC. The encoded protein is CASSPAASETQYF.

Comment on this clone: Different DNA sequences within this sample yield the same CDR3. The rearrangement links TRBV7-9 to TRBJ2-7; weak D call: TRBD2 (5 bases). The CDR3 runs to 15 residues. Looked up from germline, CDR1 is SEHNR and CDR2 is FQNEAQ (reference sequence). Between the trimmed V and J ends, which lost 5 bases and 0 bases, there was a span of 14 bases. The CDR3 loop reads CASSPRTGSSYEQYF. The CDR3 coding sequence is TGTGCCAGCAGCCCTCGGACTGGTAGCTCCTACGAGCAGTACTTC.

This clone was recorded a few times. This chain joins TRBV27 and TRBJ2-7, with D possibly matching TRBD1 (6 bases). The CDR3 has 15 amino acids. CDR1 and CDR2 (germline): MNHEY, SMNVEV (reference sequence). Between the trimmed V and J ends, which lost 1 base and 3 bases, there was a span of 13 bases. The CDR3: CASSLWAGVGYEQYF. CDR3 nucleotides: TGTGCCAGCAGTTTATGGGCAGGGGTTGGCTACGAGCAGTACTTC.